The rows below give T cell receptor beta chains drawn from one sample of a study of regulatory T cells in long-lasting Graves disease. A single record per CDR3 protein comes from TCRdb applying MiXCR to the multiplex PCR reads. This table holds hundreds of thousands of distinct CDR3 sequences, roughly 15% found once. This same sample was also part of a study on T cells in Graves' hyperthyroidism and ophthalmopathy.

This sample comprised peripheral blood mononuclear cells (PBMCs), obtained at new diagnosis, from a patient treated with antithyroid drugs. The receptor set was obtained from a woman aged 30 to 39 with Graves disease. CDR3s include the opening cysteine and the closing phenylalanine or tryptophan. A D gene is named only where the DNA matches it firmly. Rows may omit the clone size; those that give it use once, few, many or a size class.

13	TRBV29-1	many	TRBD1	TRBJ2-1	CSVEVETGVAQFF	TGCAGCGTTGAAGTAGAGACAGGGGTAGCCCAGTTCTTC
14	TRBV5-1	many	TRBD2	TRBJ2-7	CASSSREGRNEQYF	TGCGCCAGCAGCAGTCGGGAGGGGCGCAACGAGCAGTACTTC
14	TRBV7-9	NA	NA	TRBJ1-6	CASSLHGPNSPLHF	TGTGCCAGCAGCTTACACGGGCCGAATTCACCCCTCCACTTT
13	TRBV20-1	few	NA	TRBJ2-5	CSASLGVQETQYF	TGCAGTGCTAGCTTAGGGGTCCAAGAGACCCAGTACTTC
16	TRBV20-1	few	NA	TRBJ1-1	CSASTPLGGPNTEAFF	TGCAGTGCTAGTACCCCCCTTGGGGGGCCGAACACTGAAGCTTTCTTT
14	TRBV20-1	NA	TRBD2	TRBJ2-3	CSAKSGSTTDTQYF	TGCAGTGCCAAAAGCGGGAGTACCACAGATACGCAGTATTTT
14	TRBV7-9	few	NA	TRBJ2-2	CASSLWHLSGELFF	TGTGCCAGCAGCTTGTGGCACCTTTCCGGGGAGCTGTTTTTT
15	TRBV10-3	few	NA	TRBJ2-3	CAISPGDLLTDTQYF	TGTGCCATCAGTCCAGGGGACCTACTCACAGATACGCAGTATTTT
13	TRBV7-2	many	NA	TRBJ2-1	CASSFTRDNEQFF	TGTGCCAGCAGCTTTACGCGGGACAATGAGCAGTTCTTC
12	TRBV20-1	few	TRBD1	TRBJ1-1	CSAPTDRPGAFF	TGCAGTGCTCCTACGGACAGGCCGGGAGCTTTCTTT
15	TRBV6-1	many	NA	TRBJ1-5	CASGGGQAINQPQHF	TGTGCCAGCGGCGGGGGGCAGGCGATCAATCAGCCCCAGCATTTT
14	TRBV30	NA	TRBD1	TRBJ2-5	CAWSATGGRETQYF	TGTGCCTGGAGTGCCACAGGGGGAAGAGAGACCCAGTACTTC
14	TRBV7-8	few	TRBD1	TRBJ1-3	CASSWDRGGNTIYF	TGTGCCAGCAGCTGGGACAGGGGTGGAAACACCATATATTTT
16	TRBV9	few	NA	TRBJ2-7	CASSAGVREPTYEQYF	TGTGCCAGCAGTGCAGGAGTCCGGGAGCCGACCTACGAGCAGTACTTC
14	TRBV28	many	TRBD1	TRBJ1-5	CASTSGTGYQPQHF	TGTGCCAGCACGTCCGGGACAGGGTACCAGCCCCAGCATTTT
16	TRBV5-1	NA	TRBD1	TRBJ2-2	CASSLAGGQGTGELFF	TGCGCCAGCAGCTTGGCAGGGGGACAGGGCACCGGGGAGCTGTTTTTT
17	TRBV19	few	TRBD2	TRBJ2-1	CASSISHTSGRSNEQFF	TGTGCCAGTAGTATATCCCATACTAGCGGGAGGTCCAATGAGCAGTTCTTC
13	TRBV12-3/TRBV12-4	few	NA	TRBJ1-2	CASSLPRGYGYTF	TGTGCCAGCAGTTTACCGAGGGGCTATGGCTACACCTTC
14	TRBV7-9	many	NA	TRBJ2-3	CASSPSYKTDTQYF	TGTGCCAGCAGCCCATCATATAAGACGGATACGCAGTATTTT
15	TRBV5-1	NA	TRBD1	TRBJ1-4	CASSARQGINEKLFF	TGCGCCAGCAGCGCCAGACAGGGGATAAATGAAAAACTGTTTTTT
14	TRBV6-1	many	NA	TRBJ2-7	CASTRSGQSYEQYF	TGTGCCAGCACCCGAAGCGGGCAATCCTACGAGCAGTACTTC
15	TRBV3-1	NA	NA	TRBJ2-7	CASSQAGSWAYEQYF	TGTGCCAGCAGCCAAGCGGGGTCGTGGGCCTACGAGCAGTACTTC
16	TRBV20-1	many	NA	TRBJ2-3	CSATTPNRATADTQYF	TGCAGTGCTACGACGCCAAACAGGGCTACAGCCGATACGCAGTATTTT
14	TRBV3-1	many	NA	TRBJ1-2	CASNDRPLNYGYTF	TGTGCCAGCAACGACAGGCCCTTGAACTATGGCTACACCTTC
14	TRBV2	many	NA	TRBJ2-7	CASSVSLTSYEQYF	TGTGCCAGCAGTGTTTCCCTAACGTCCTACGAGCAGTACTTC
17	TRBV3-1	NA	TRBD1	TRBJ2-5	CASSQLSGTGGRQTQYF	TGTGCCAGCAGCCAACTTTCCGGGACAGGGGGACGTCAGACCCAGTACTTC
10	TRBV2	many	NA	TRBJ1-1	CASRTFQAFF	TGTGCCAGCAGGACATTCCAAGCTTTCTTT
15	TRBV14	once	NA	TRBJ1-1	CASSLNRVSDTEAFF	TGTGCCAGCAGCCTGAACAGGGTTTCGGATACTGAAGCTTTCTTT
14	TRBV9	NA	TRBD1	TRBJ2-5	CASSSGQGWETQYF	TGTGCCAGCAGCTCGGGACAGGGGTGGGAGACCCAGTACTTC
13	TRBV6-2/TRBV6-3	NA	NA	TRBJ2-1	CASSSPLLDEQFF	TGTGCCAGCAGTAGCCCTCTTCTGGATGAGCAGTTCTTC
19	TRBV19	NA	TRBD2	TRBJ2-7	CASSIDSASGRANYYEQYF	TGTGCCAGTAGTATAGATTCGGCTAGCGGGAGGGCCAACTACTACGAGCAGTACTTC
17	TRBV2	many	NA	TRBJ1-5	CASSEASRAGSNQPQHF	TGTGCCAGCAGTGAAGCAAGCAGGGCCGGGAGCAATCAGCCCCAGCATTTT
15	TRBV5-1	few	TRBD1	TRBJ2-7	CASSLLWDRAYEQYF	TGCGCCAGCAGCTTGTTGTGGGACAGAGCCTACGAGCAGTACTTC
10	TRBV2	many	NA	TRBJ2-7	CASKLAEQYF	TGTGCCAGCAAACTAGCCGAGCAGTACTTC
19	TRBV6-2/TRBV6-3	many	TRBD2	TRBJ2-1	CASSLGRTSPEQRFNEQFF	TGTGCCAGCAGTCTAGGGAGGACTAGCCCCGAACAGCGTTTCAATGAGCAGTTCTTC
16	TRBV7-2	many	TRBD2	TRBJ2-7	CASSPPRTSGRYEQYF	TGTGCCAGCAGCCCTCCAAGGACTAGCGGACGCTACGAGCAGTACTTC
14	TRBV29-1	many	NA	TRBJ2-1	CSVFVGGVGNEQFF	TGCAGCGTTTTTGTAGGTGGGGTTGGCAATGAGCAGTTCTTC
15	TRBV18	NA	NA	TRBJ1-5	CASSRVSNSNQPQHF	TGTGCCAGCTCACGTGTTTCCAATAGCAATCAGCCCCAGCATTTT
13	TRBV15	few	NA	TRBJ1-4	CATSDTRGEKLFF	TGTGCCACCAGCGATACCCGGGGAGAAAAACTGTTTTTT
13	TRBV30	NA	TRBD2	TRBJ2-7	CAWIRGSRGEQYF	TGTGCCTGGATTCGCGGGAGTCGAGGCGAGCAGTACTTC
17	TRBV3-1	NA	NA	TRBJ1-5	CASSQDPRGAGDQPQHF	TGTGCCAGCAGCCAAGACCCCAGAGGGGCCGGGGATCAGCCCCAGCATTTT
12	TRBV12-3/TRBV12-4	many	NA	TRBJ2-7	CASSSDMIEQYF	TGTGCCAGCAGTTCGGACATGATCGAGCAGTACTTC
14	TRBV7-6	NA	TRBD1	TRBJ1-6	CASKKGTGESPLHF	TGTGCCAGCAAAAAGGGGACAGGGGAATCACCCCTCCACTTT
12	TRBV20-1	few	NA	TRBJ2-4	CSASTDYPVQYF	TGCAGTGCTAGCACAGACTACCCGGTTCAGTACTTC
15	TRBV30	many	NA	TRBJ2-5	CAWSPQGSNQETQYF	TGTGCCTGGAGTCCCCAGGGGAGCAACCAAGAGACCCAGTACTTC
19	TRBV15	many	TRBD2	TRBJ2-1	CATSRLLAGYAGFYNEQFF	TGTGCCACCAGCAGACTACTAGCGGGATATGCAGGATTCTACAATGAGCAGTTCTTC
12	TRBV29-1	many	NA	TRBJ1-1	CSALGQNTEAFF	TGCAGCGCCCTAGGACAGAACACTGAAGCTTTCTTT
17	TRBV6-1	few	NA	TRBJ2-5	CASSDFRTTPRGETQYF	TGTGCCAGCAGTGATTTCCGTACGACCCCCCGGGGGGAGACCCAGTACTTC
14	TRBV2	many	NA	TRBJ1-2	CASSAFGTPVGYTF	TGTGCCAGCAGTGCCTTCGGGACCCCCGTCGGCTACACCTTC
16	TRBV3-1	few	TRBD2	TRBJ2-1	CASSRGGLAGDNEQFF	TGTGCCAGTTCGCGCGGGGGGCTAGCGGGAGACAATGAGCAGTTCTTC
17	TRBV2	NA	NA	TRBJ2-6	CASSEEALGSGANVLTF	TGTGCCAGCAGTGAAGAGGCGCTCGGCTCTGGGGCCAACGTCCTGACTTTC
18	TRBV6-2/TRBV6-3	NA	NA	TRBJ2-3	CASSYSLHGKWNTDTQYF	TGTGCCAGCAGTTACTCACTCCACGGGAAGTGGAACACAGATACGCAGTATTTT
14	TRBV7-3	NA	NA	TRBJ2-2	CASRFDGITGELFF	TGTGCCAGCAGGTTCGACGGGATAACCGGGGAGCTGTTTTTT
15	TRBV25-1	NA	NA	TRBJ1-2	CASNVPGTGAYGYTF	TGTGCCAGCAATGTACCCGGGACGGGCGCCTATGGCTACACCTTC
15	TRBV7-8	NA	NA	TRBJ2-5	CASSPWRDSKETQYF	TGTGCCAGCAGCCCATGGCGGGACAGTAAAGAGACCCAGTACTTC